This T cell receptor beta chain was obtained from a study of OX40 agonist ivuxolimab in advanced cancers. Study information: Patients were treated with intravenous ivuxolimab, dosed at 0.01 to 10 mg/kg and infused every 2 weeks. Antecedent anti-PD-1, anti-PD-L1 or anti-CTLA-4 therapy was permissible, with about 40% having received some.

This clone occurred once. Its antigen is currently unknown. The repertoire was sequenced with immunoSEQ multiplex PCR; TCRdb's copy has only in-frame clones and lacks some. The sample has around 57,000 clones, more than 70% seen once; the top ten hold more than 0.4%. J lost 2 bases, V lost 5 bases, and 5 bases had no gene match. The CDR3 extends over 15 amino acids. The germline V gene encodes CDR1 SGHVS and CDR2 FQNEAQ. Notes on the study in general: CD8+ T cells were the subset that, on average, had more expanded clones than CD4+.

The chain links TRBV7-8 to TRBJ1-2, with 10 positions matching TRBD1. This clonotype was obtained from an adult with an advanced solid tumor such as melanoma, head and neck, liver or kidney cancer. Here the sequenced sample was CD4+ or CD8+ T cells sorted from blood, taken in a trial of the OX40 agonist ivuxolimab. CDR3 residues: CASSPTTGGNYGYTF. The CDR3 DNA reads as TGTGCCAGCAGCCCGACGACAGGGGGCAACTATGGCTACACCTTC.